This T cell receptor beta chain was retrieved from a study of cytomegalovirus exposure and HLA in healthy donors. Notes on the study in general: In vitro testing confirmed a few CMV-associated chains as specific for CMV antigens.

To note about this clone: Its antigen is unidentified. Relative to the germline gene, one junction end is altered; a read error may explain this.

Separation from the 666-subject first cohort characterized the roughly 110-subject validation cohort, to which the donors belonged. Sequencing was performed with immunoSEQ multiplex PCR; in TCRdb, only in-frame clones are kept and a portion is missing. The data contain some 170,000 clones, approximately 87% of them singletons. Per germline, CDR1 SSHAT and CDR2 FNYEAQ (reference sequence). CDR3 size: 14 residues. The rearrangement uses TRBV7-7 and TRBJ2-1, with D maybe TRBD1 (6 bases). The clonotype comes from a woman in her twenties or thirties in good health and CMV-seronegative. What was sequenced was PBMCs. CDR3 DNA: TGTGCTAGCAGCTTGGGCAGGGGTCGAAATGAGCAGTTCTTC. As protein: CASSLGRGRNEQFF.